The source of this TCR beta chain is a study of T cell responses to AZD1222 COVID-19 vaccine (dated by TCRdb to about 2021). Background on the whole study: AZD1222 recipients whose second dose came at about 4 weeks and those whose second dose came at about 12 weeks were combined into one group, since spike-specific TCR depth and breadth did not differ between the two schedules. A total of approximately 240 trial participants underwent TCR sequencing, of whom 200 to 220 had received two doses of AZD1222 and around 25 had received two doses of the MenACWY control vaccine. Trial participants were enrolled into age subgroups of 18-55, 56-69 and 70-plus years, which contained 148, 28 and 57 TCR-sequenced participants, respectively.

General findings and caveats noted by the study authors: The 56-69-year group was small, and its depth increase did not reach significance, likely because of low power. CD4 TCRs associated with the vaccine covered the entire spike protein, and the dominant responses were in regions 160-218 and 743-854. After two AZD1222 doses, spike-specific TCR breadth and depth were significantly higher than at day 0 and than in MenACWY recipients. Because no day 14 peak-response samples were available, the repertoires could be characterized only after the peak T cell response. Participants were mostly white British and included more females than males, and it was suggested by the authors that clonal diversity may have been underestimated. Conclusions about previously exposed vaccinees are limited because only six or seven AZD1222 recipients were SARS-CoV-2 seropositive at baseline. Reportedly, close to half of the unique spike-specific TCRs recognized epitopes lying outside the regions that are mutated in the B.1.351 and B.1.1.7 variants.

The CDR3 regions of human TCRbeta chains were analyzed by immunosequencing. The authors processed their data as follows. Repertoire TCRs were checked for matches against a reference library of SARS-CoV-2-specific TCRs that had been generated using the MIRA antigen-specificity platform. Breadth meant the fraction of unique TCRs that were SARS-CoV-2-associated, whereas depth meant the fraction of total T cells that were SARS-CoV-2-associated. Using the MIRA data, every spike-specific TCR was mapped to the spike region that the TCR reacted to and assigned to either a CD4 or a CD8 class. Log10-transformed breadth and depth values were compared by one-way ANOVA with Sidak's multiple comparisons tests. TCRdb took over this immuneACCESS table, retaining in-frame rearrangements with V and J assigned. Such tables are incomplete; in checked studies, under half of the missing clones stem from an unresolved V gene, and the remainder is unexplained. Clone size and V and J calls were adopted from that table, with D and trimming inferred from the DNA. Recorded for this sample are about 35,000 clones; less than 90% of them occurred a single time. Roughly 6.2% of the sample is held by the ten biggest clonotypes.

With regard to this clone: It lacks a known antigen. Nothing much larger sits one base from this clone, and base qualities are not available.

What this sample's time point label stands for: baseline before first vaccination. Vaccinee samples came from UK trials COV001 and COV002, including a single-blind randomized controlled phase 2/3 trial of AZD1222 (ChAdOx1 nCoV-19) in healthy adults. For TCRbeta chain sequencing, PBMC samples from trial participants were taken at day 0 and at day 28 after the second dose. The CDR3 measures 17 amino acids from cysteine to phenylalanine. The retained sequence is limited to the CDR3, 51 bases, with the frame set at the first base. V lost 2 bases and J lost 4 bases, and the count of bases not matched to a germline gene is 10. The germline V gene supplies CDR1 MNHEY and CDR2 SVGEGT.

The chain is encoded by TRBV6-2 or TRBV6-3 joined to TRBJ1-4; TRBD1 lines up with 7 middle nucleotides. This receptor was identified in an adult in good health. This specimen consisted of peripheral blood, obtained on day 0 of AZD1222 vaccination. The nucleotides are TGTGCCAGCAGTTACCGGGTACCGGGACAGAATAATGAAAAACTGTTTTTT. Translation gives CASSYRVPGQNNEKLFF.